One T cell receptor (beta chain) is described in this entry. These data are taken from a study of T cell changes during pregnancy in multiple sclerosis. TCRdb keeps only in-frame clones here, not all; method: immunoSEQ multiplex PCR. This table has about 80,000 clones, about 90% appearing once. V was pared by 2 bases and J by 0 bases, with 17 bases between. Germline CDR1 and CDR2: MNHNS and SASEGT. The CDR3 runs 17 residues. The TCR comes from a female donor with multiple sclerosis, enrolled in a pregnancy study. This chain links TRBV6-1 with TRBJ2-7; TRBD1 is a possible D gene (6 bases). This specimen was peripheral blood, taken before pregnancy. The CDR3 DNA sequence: TGTGCCAGCAGTGAAAGACCCTTACAGGGTTCCTCCTACGAGCAGTACTTC. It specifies CASSERPLQGSSYEQYF.